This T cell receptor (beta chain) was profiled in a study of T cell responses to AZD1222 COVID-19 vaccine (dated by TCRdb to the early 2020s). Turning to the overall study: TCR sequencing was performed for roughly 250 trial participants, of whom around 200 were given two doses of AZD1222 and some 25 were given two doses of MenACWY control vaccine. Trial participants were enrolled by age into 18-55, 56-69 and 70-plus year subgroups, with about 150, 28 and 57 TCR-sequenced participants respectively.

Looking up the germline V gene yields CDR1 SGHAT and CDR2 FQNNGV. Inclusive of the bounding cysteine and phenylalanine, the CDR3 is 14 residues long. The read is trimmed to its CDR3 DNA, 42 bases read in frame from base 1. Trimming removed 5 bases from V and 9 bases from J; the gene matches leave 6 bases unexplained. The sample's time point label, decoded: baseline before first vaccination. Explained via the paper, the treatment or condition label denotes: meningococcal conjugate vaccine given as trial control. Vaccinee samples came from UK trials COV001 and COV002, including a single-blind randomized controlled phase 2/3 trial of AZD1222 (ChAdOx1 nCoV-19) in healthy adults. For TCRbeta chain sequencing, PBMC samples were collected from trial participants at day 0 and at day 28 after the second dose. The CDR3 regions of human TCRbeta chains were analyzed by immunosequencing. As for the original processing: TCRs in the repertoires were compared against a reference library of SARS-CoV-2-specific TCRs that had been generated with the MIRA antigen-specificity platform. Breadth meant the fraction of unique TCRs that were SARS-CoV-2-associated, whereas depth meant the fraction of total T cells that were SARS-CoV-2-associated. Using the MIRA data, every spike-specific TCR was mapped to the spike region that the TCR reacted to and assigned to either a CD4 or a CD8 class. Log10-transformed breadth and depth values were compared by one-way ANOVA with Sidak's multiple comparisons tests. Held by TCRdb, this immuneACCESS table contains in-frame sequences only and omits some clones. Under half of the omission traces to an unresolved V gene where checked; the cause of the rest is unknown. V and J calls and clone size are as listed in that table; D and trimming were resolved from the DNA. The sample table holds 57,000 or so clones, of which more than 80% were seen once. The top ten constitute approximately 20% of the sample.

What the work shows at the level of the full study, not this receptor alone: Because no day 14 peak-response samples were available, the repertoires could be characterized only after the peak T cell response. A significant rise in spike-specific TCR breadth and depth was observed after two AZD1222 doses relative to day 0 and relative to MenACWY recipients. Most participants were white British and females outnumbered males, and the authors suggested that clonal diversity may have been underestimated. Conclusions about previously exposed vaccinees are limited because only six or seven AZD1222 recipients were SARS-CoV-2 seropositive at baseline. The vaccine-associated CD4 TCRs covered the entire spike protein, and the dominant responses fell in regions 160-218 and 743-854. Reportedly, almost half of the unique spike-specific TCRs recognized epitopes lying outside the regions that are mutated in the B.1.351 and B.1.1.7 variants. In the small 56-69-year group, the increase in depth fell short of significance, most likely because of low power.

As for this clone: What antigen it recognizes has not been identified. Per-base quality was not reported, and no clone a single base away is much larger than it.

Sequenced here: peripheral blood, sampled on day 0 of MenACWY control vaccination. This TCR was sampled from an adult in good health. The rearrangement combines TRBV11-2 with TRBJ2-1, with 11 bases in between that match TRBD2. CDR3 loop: CASSAGLAVIEQFF. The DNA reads TGTGCCAGCAGCGCGGGACTAGCGGTGATTGAGCAGTTCTTC. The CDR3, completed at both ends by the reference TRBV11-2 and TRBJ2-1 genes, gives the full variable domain EAGVAQSPRYKIIEKRQSVAFWCNPISGHATLYWYQQILGQGPKLLIQFQNNGVVDDSQLPKDRFSAERLKGVDSTLKIQPAKLEDSAVYLCASSAGLAVIEQFFGPGTRLTVL.